The 7 T cell receptor beta chains below come from one sample, sequenced in a study of T cell responses to AZD1222 COVID-19 vaccine. Data came from immunoSEQ multiplex PCR; TCRdb stores just in-frame clones and leaves some out. Of 70,000 to 95,000 clones listed, roughly 84% are singletons. The material was peripheral blood, obtained 28 days after the second AZD1222 dose. The receptors originated from an adult who received the AZD1222 COVID-19 vaccine.

The chain recombines TRBV7-2 with TRBJ1-2, with TRBD1 as a possible D gene (5 bases). This CDR3 is built from 14 residues. Germline V gene data show CDR1 as SGHTA and CDR2 as FQGNSA. V was shortened by 5 bases and J by 6 bases, with 16 bases between the two germline ends. CDR3: CASSDTGAWDGYTF. Written as DNA, the CDR3 is TGTGCCAGCAGCGATACAGGTGCTTGGGATGGCTACACCTTC.

This rearrangement joins TRBV7-9 to TRBJ1-5; 7 bases map to TRBD1. CDR1 and CDR2 from the germline V gene are SEHNR and FQNEAQ (reference sequence). The CDR3 covers 19 residues. V dropped 5 bases and J dropped 0; count of bases not matched to a gene: 16. The CDR3 DNA is TGTGCCAGCAGCGGAGGAGTCAGGGGGAAGGGATATAGCAATCAGCCCCAGCATTTT. Translating it yields CASSGGVRGKGYSNQPQHF.

This clone occurred once. The chain links TRBV5-1 to TRBJ1-2, with D perhaps matching TRBD1 (6 bases). There are 15 residues in the CDR3. Per the germline V gene, CDR1 is SGHRS and CDR2 is YFSETQ. Between the trimmed V and J ends, which lost 0 bases and 6 bases, there was a span of 15 bases. CDR3: CASSLAAGGQNGYTF. CDR3 sequence (DNA): TGCGCCAGCAGCTTGGCAGCGGGGGGCCAAAATGGCTACACCTTC.

V usage is TRBV9 and J usage is TRBJ2-7; D possibly corresponds to TRBD2 (6 bases). Trimming pared 3 bases from V and 4 bases from J, leaving 8 bases between. From germline, CDR1 is SGDLS and CDR2 YYNGEE. The CDR3 consists of 12 residues. CDR3 in DNA: TGTGCCAGCAGCGCGGACTATTACGAGCAGTACTTC. This gives the protein CASSADYYEQYF.

The CDR3 DNA reads TGTGCCAGCAGGTACTTCGTTAATTCACCCCTCCACTTT. This encodes CASRYFVNSPLHF. The rearrangement links TRBV12-3 or TRBV12-4 to TRBJ1-6; unclear D gene. This CDR3 is 13 amino acids long. V lost 6 bases and J lost 6, with 9 bases in between.

The V gene is TRBV5-1, the J gene TRBJ1-3, with no clear D. This CDR3 spans 15 amino acids. CDR1 and CDR2 (germline): SGHRS, YFSETQ. Trimming cost V 0 bases and J 0 bases, with 7 bases left between them. CDR3 DNA: TGCGCCAGCAGCTTGGATCCAAACTCTGGAAACACCATATATTTT. It yields the protein CASSLDPNSGNTIYF. Full variable domain (outside the CDR3, taken from reference TRBV5-1 and TRBJ1-3): KAGVTQTPRYLIKTRGQQVTLSCSPISGHRSVSWYQQTPGQGLQFLFEYFSETQRNKGNFPGRFSGRQFSNSRSEMNVSTLELGDSALYLCASSLDPNSGNTIYFGEGSWLTVV.

V and J are TRBV2 and TRBJ2-3; 16 bases are a match to TRBD2. The V segment lost 3 bases and the J segment 0 bases; nucleotides outside the gene matches: 6. Per the germline V gene, CDR1 is SNHLY and CDR2 is FYNNEI. This CDR3 has 19 amino acids. CDR3 protein: CASSERGTSGRASTDTQYF. The CDR3 DNA is TGTGCCAGCAGTGAGCGGGGGACTAGCGGGAGGGCTAGCACAGATACGCAGTATTTT.